The present T cell receptor (beta chain) was sequenced within a study of shared clonotypes between healthy human individuals. Overall study context: The study drew on a couple of women and three men aged 18 to 49 as donors. Whole-study results and caveats: With few donors, the genetic and exposure-history diversity represented was limited.

To note about this clone: Its antigen is unidentified.

In germline, CDR1 is LNHNV, CDR2 YYDKDF (reference sequence). The CDR3 has 16 residues. V was clipped by 1 base and J by 2 bases, with 12 bases between them. Produced via immunoSEQ multiplex PCR; TCRdb's table is partial and in-frame only. In the table there are approximately 1.5 million clones, approximately 98% of which are singletons. Researchers partitioned CD4+ cells into CD45RA+ naive and CD45RA-negative memory subsets. Source material: naive CD4+ T cells sorted from blood. Subset in this sample: CD45RA+ positively selected. The V call is TRBV15, the J call TRBJ2-4; the D call may be TRBD1 or TRBD2 (5 bases each). The sequence came from a man in his thirties or forties in good health. The CDR3 bases are TGTGCCACCAGCAGAGGAGGGGCAGGCCCCAAAAACATTCAGTACTTC. This codes for CATSRGGAGPKNIQYF.